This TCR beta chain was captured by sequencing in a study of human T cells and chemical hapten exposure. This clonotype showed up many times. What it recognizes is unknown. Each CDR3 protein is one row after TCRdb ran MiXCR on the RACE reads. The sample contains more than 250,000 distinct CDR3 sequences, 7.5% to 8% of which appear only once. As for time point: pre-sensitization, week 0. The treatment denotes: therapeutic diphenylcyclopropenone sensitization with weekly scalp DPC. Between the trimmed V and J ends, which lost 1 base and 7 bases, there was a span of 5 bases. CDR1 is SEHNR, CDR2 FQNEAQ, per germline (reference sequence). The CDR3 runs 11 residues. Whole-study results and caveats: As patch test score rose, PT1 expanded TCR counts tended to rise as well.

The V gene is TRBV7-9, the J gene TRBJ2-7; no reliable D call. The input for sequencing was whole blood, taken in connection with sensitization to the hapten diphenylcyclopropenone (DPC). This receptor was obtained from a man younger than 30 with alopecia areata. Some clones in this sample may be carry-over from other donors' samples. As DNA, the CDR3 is TGTGCCAGCAGCTTAGGGGTAGAGCAGTACGTC. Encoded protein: CASSLGVEQYV.